The 24 T cell receptor beta chains given below trace back to one sample, sequenced in a study of post-analysis software for immune sequencing data. Findings of the study overall: Five or six TRBV segments, TRBV5-6, TRBV5-1 and TRBV20-1 among them, were found more frequent in patients than controls.

Tagging with unique molecular identifiers was a feature of the TCR beta cDNA libraries. TCRdb independently ran MiXCR on the PCR reads; one entry per CDR3 protein. In the table there are almost 700,000 distinct CDR3 sequences, approximately 59% of which are singletons. The antigens of these receptors remain unknown. Sequenced material: blood. The receptors stem from a girl aged 2-10 years with multiple sclerosis.

This clonotype was observed a few times. The chain is built from TRBV29-1 and TRBJ2-1; the D call may be TRBD1 or TRBD2 (7 bases each). Germline CDR1 is SQVTM and CDR2 is ANQGSEA. Trimming removed 1 base at V and 3 bases at J, with 16 bases between. CDR3 length equals 16 residues. In nucleotides, the CDR3 is TGCAGCGTTGAAGGTCGAGGCAGGGGGGGCTACAATGAGCAGTTCTTC. It codes for CSVEGRGRGGYNEQFF.

The V and J genes are TRBV5-1 and TRBJ1-2; D call uncertain. Germline loops: CDR1 SGHRS, CDR2 YFSETQ. The CDR3 spans 13 residues. Trimming stripped 0 bases from V and 6 bases from J, with 9 bases between. CDR3 residues: CASSLAGEDGYTF. The CDR3 region has the DNA TGCGCCAGCAGCTTGGCCGGGGAGGATGGCTACACCTTC.

V is TRBV2 and J is TRBJ2-1; a weak D match, TRBD2 (6 bases). Germline CDR1 SNHLY, CDR2 FYNNEI. The CDR3 length is 17 residues. V lost 6 bases, J lost 0 bases, and 18 bases lay in between. CDR3 DNA: TGTGCCAGCAGGCCGAGGGGCGGGGTACACTCCTACAATGAGCAGTTCTTC. Amino acid sequence: CASRPRGGVHSYNEQFF.

V and J are TRBV6-2 or TRBV6-3 and TRBJ2-5, with D unresolved. The CDR3 is made up of 13 amino acids. CDR1 MNHEY and CDR2 SVGEGT come from the germline V gene. V shed 7 bases and J shed 3 bases, with 12 bases lying between them. As DNA, the CDR3 is TGTGCCAGCACCCACCCAGGCGAAGAGACCCAGTACTTC. This encodes CASTHPGEETQYF.

The rearrangement links TRBV4-1 to TRBJ1-5, with a tentative D call TRBD1 (6 bases). The ends were cut back, 0 bases at V and 2 bases at J, with 14 bases in the middle. CDR3 size: 17 residues. CDR1 is MGHRA and CDR2 is YSYEKL in the germline V gene. CDR3: CASSQEPGALGNQPQHF. Here the CDR3 DNA reads TGCGCCAGCAGCCAAGAACCAGGGGCGCTTGGCAATCAGCCCCAGCATTTT.

The V call is TRBV5-1, the J call TRBJ2-7, with TRBD1 matching over 9 bases. Germline V gene data show CDR1 as SGHRS and CDR2 as YFSETQ. CDR3 length: 13 amino acids. V shed 5 bases, J shed 5 bases, and the junction held 5 bases outside the gene matches. CDR3 region: CASSKDRGHEQYF. CDR3 bases: TGCGCCAGCAGTAAGGACAGGGGTCACGAGCAGTACTTC.

CDR3 residues: CASSLTGGSGSSYNEQFF. The DNA for the CDR3 is TGTGCCAGCAGCTTAACGGGGGGAAGCGGGAGCTCCTACAATGAGCAGTTCTTC. This chain uses TRBV7-3 with TRBJ2-1, with 8 bases identical to TRBD2. This CDR3 has 18 residues. With 0 bases clipped from V and 0 bases from J, the junction kept 7 bases outside the gene matches. Germline V lookup: CDR1 SGHTA, CDR2 FQGTGA. Based on the CDR3 plus reference TRBV7-3 and TRBJ2-1, the full variable domain is GAGVSQTPSNKVTEKGKYVELRCDPISGHTALYWYRQSLGQGPEFLIYFQGTGAADDSGLPNDRFFAVRPEGSVSTLKIQRTERGDSAVYLCASSLTGGSGSSYNEQFFGPGTRLTVL.

Only one count was recorded for this clonotype. V and J are TRBV20-1 and TRBJ2-5; 10 bases line up with TRBD2. The germline CDR1 and CDR2 sequences are DFQATT and SNEGSKA (reference sequence). Unmatched junction bases numbered 1, after V lost 5 bases and J lost 4 bases. This CDR3 is built from 12 residues. The CDR3 nucleotides are TGCAGTGCTGTAGCGGGGGGAGAGACCCAGTACTTC. Residues: CSAVAGGETQYF.

V and J are TRBV7-8 and TRBJ1-2; 8 bases are a match to TRBD1. This CDR3 spans 13 amino acids. Germline V gene data show CDR1 as SGHVS and CDR2 as FQNEAQ. With 6 bases clipped from V and 7 bases from J, the junction kept 7 bases outside the gene matches. Here the CDR3 DNA reads TGTGCCAGCAGTCCTAGCAGGGGGCGTGGCTACACCTTC. This codes for CASSPSRGRGYTF.

Comment on this clonotype: One end of the junction varies from germline; a read error may be responsible. CDR3 loop: CASSLSTSGNGQFF. The CDR3 DNA sequence: TGTGCTAGCAGCTTATCGACTAGCGGGAATGGGCAGTTCTTC. V gene TRBV7-2 combines with J gene TRBJ2-1; 11 bases line up with TRBD2. The germline V gene has CDR1 SGHTA and CDR2 FQGNSA. This CDR3 has 14 amino acids.

The gene calls are TRBV4-1 and TRBJ2-7; TRBD1 might be the D (6 bases). V gave up 4 bases and J gave up 0 bases, with 10 bases separating them. CDR1 is MGHRA, CDR2 YSYEKL, per germline. The CDR3 extends over 14 amino acids. The CDR3 nucleotides are TGCGCCAGCAGCCGGGCAGGGGCCTCCTACGAGCAGTACTTC. Protein sequence: CASSRAGASYEQYF.

This chain connects TRBV7-9 to TRBJ2-5; possibly TRBD1 or TRBD2 for D (5 bases each). This CDR3 has 14 amino acids. Germline V gene data show CDR1 as SEHNR and CDR2 as FQNEAQ (reference sequence). Trimming stripped 4 bases from V and 5 bases from J, with 14 bases between. DNA for the CDR3: TGTGCCAGCAGCTCCACCAGGGAGTGGGAGACCCAGTACTTC. Amino acid sequence: CASSSTREWETQYF.

The chain joins TRBV10-3 to TRBJ2-1; 13 bases are shared with TRBD2. Germline V gene lookup returns CDR1 ENHRY and CDR2 SYGVKD. The CDR3 sequence is 17 residues long. J was trimmed by 9 bases and V by 2 bases; bases with no gene match: 10. CDR3 in amino acids: CAISEPSGLAGTGEQFF. Here the CDR3 DNA reads TGTGCCATCAGTGAGCCCTCGGGACTAGCGGGGACGGGTGAGCAGTTCTTC.

This sequence joins TRBV5-1 and TRBJ2-5; perhaps D is TRBD1 or TRBD2 (5 bases each). The J call may be mistaken, given a closer DNA end match to TRBJ2-7. The CDR3 loop spans 14 amino acids. The germline CDR1 and CDR2 sequences are SGHRS and YFSETQ. DNA for the CDR3: TGCGCCAGCAGCCCCGGGGCGACTCCCTACGAGCAGTACTTC. Translation: CASSPGATPYEQYF.

This chain uses TRBV29-1 with TRBJ2-3; no firm D call. Germline V gives CDR1 SQVTM, CDR2 ANQGSEA. Trimming stripped 0 bases from V and 6 bases from J, with 13 bases between. The CDR3 is made up of 14 amino acids. CDR3 sequence reads: CSVEDTDRSDTQYF. The CDR3, as DNA: TGCAGCGTTGAAGATACGGACCGCAGCGATACGCAGTATTTT.

This clonotype was recorded a few times. This chain links TRBV5-6 with TRBJ2-1; the match to TRBD2 covers 7 bases. The CDR3 runs to 16 residues. V lost 2 bases to trimming and J lost 8 bases; unmatched junction nucleotides: 13. Germline V lookup: CDR1 SGHDT, CDR2 YYEEEE. The CDR3 protein is CASSFQGRESRYEQFF. CDR3 DNA sequence: TGTGCCAGCAGCTTTCAAGGGCGGGAGAGTCGCTATGAGCAGTTCTTC.

The chain joins TRBV5-1 to TRBJ2-1; D not resolved. Germline CDR1 and CDR2: SGHRS and YFSETQ. Trimming stripped 1 base from V and 8 bases from J, with 13 bases between. This CDR3 is built from 14 residues. DNA for the CDR3: TGCGCCAGCAGCTTGATTCCGCTTTTCGATGAGCAGTTCTTC. Amino acid sequence: CASSLIPLFDEQFF. Filled out from reference TRBV5-1 and TRBJ2-1, the complete variable domain reads KAGVTQTPRYLIKTRGQQVTLSCSPISGHRSVSWYQQTPGQGLQFLFEYFSETQRNKGNFPGRFSGRQFSNSRSEMNVSTLELGDSALYLCASSLIPLFDEQFFGPGTRLTVL.

The chain combines TRBV4-2 with TRBJ2-3; TRBD1 matches 8 bases. V shed 1 base, J shed 1 base, and the junction held 4 bases outside the gene matches. Germline V gene data show CDR1 as LGHNA and CDR2 as YNFKEQ. This CDR3 contains 16 residues. This CDR3 reads CASSQVATGGTDTQYF. In nucleotides, the CDR3 is TGTGCCAGCAGCCAAGTGGCGACAGGGGGCACAGATACGCAGTATTTT.

The chain combines TRBV12-3 or TRBV12-4 with TRBJ1-2; TRBD1 might be the D (5 bases). V was trimmed by 7 bases and J by 5 bases, leaving 17 bases between them. The CDR3 is 14 residues long. The DNA for the CDR3 is TGTGCCAGCACCGACTATGCAGGGCCTTATGGCTACACCTTC. Translated, it gives CASTDYAGPYGYTF.

The V gene is TRBV10-1, the J gene TRBJ2-7; TRBD2 aligns across 9 bases. Germline V gene sequence: CDR1 WNHNN, CDR2 SYGVQD (reference sequence). The CDR3 contains 22 residues. The V gene end was trimmed by 8 bases and the J gene end by 3 bases; junction bases not matched to a gene: 32. CDR3 amino acids: CASVLSGGPCCPGLEQGYEQYF. The CDR3 DNA follows: TGCGCCAGCGTACTTAGCGGGGGCCCCTGCTGCCCGGGCCTCGAACAGGGCTACGAGCAGTACTTC.

V usage is TRBV4-1 and J usage is TRBJ2-5; D unresolved. The J call is doubtful: the DNA matches TRBJ2-7 better. The CDR3 is made up of 14 amino acids. The germline gives CDR1 MGHRA, CDR2 YSYEKL. The CDR3 loop reads CASSSQNYDSEQYF. CDR3 sequence (DNA): TGCGCCAGCAGCTCCCAAAACTACGACTCCGAGCAGTACTTC.

This chain connects TRBV29-1 to TRBJ2-1; D gene unclear. Germline CDR1 is SQVTM and CDR2 is ANQGSEA. The germline V and J ends were trimmed by 0 bases and 6 bases, with 12 bases remaining between them. The CDR3 sequence is 14 residues long. The DNA of the CDR3 is TGCAGCGTTGAAGATCTGCCGGTTTCCAATGAGCAGTTCTTC. Its translation is CSVEDLPVSNEQFF.

At least ten counts were recorded for this clonotype. The J gene is TRBJ2-5, the V gene TRBV11-2, with 8 bases fitting TRBD2. The CDR3 contains 15 residues. In germline, CDR1 is SGHAT, CDR2 FQNNGV. Trimming cost V 7 bases and J 4 bases; bases outside gene matches: 11. The CDR3 reads CASKLAGRWGETQYF. CDR3 bases: TGTGCCAGCAAGTTAGCGGGGCGATGGGGAGAGACCCAGTACTTC. Looking up the rest from reference TRBV11-2 and TRBJ2-5 gives the full variable domain: EAGVAQSPRYKIIEKRQSVAFWCNPISGHATLYWYQQILGQGPKLLIQFQNNGVVDDSQLPKDRFSAERLKGVDSTLKIQPAKLEDSAVYLCASKLAGRWGETQYFGPGTRLLVL.

The chain uses TRBV7-9 and TRBJ2-6; D not resolved. The V and J ends lost 2 bases and 8 bases respectively, with 10 bases between them. The germline V gene encodes CDR1 SEHNR and CDR2 FQNEAQ (reference sequence). This CDR3 region has 14 residues. CDR3 in amino acids: CASSLYLRTNVLTF. CDR3 coding DNA: TGTGCCAGCAGCTTATATCTGAGGACCAACGTCCTGACTTTC.